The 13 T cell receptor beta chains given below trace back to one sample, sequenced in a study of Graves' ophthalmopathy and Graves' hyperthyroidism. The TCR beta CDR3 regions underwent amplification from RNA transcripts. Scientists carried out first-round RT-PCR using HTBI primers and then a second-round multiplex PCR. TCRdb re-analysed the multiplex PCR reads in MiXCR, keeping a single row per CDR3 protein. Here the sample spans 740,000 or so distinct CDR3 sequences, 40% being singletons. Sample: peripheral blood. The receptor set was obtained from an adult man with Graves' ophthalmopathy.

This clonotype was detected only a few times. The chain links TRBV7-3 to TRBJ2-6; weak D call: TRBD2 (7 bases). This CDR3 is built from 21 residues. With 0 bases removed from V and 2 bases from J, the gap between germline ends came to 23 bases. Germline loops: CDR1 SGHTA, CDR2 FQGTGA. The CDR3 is CASSLTGRSRGLLAGANVLTF. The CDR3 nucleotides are TGTGCCAGCAGCTTAACAGGCCGTTCGCGGGGGCTTCTGGCTGGGGCCAACGTCCTGACTTTC.

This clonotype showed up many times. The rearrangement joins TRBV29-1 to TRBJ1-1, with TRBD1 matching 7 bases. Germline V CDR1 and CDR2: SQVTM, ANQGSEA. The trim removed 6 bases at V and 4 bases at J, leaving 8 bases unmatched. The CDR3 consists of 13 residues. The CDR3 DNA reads TGCAGCGTCGGCACAGGGGTAGGCACTGAAGCTTTCTTT. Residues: CSVGTGVGTEAFF.

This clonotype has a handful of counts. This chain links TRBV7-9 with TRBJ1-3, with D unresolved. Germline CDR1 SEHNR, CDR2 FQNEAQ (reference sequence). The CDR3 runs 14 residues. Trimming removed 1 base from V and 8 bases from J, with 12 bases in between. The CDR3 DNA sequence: TGTGCCAGCAGCTTAGGGCAGGCTCATCACACCATATATTTT. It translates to CASSLGQAHHTIYF.

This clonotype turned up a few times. CDR3 loop: CASSPALRDRGIGETQYF. CDR3 DNA: TGTGCCAGCAGTCCAGCCCTCCGGGACAGGGGGATCGGAGAGACCCAGTACTTC. The V call is TRBV11-2, the J call TRBJ2-5; TRBD1 agrees at 11 bases. CDR3 length: 18 residues. CDR1 and CDR2 (germline): SGHAT, FQNNGV. V dropped 6 bases and J dropped 4; count of bases not matched to a gene: 16.

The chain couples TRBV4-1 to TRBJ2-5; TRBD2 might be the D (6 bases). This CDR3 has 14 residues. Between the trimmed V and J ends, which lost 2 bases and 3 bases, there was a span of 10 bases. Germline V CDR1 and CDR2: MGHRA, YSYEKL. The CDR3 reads CASSQNLAEETQYF. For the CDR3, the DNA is TGCGCCAGCAGCCAAAACTTAGCGGAAGAGACCCAGTACTTC.

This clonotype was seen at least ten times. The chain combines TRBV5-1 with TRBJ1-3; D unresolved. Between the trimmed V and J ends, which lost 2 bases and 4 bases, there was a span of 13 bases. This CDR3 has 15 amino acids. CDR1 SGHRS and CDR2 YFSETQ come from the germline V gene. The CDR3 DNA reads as TGCGCCAGCAGCTTTGGCAGCGGAATGGGAAACACCATATATTTT. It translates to CASSFGSGMGNTIYF.

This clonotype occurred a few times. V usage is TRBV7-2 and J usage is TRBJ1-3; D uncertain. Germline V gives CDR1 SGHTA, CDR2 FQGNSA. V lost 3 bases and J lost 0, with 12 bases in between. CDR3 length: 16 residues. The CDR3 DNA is TGTGCCAGCAGCTTCATCCGGGAGAGCTCTGGAAACACCATATATTTT. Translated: CASSFIRESSGNTIYF. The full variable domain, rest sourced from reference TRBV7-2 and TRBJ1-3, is GAGVSQSPSNKVTEKGKDVELRCDPISGHTALYWYRQSLGQGLEFLIYFQGNSAPDKSGLPSDRFSAERTGGSVSTLTIQRTQQEDSAVYLCASSFIRESSGNTIYFGEGSWLTVV.

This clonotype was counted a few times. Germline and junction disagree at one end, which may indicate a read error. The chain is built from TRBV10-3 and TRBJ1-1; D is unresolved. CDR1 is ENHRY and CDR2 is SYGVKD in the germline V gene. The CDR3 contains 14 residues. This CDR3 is CASSYSVRRTEAFF. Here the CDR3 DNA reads TGTGCCAGCAGTTACTCCGTCCGGAGGACTGAAGCTTTCTTT.

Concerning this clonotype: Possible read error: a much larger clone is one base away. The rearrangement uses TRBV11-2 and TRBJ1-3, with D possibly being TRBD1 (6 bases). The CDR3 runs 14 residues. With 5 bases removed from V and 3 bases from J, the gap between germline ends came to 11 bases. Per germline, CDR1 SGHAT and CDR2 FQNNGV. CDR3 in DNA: TGTGCCAGCAGCGTAGGCAGGGGTGGAAACACCATATATTTT. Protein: CASSVGRGGNTIYF. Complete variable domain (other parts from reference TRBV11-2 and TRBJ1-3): EAGVAQSPRYKIIEKRQSVAFWCNPISGHATLYWYQQILGQGPKLLIQFQNNGVVDDSQLPKDRFSAERLKGVDSTLKIQPAKLEDSAVYLCASSVGRGGNTIYFGEGSWLTVV.

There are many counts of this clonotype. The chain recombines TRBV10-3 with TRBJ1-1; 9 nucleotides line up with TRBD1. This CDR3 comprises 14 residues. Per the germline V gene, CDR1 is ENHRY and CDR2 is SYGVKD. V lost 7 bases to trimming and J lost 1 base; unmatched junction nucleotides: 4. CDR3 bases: TGTGCCATCAAGGGACAGGGACGGAACACTGAAGCTTTCTTT. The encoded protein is CAIKGQGRNTEAFF.

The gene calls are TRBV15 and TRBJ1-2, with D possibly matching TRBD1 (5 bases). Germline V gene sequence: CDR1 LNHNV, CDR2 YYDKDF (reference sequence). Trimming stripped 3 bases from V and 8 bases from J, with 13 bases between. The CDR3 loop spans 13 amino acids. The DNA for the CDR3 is TGTGCCACCAGCAGCCAAGACAGCTTCGGCTACACCTTC. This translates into CATSSQDSFGYTF.

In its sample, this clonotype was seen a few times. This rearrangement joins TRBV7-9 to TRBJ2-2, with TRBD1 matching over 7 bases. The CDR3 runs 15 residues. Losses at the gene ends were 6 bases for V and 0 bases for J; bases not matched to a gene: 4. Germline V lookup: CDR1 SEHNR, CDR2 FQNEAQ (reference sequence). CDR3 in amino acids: CASRSGGSNTGELFF. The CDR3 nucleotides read TGTGCCAGCAGATCAGGGGGTTCGAACACCGGGGAGCTGTTTTTT.

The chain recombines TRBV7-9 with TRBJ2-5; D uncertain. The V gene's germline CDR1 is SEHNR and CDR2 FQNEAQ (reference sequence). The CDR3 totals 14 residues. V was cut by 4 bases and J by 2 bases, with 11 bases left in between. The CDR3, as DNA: TGTGCCAGCAGCTCGGACGTGAGACAAGAGACCCAGTACTTC. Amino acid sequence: CASSSDVRQETQYF.